Detailed here is one T cell receptor beta chain. Its antigen is as yet unknown. The data derive from a study of T cell clones after liver transplantation. Study at large: TCRbeta sequencing after a pre-transplant mixed lymphocyte reaction identified graft-donor-reactive clones, later tracked in post-transplant blood. At least one year of complete immunosuppression withdrawal without enzymes over twice normal defined tolerance. Timepoints were pre-transplant, pre-withdrawal, and after withdrawal was completed or failed.

The CDR3 contains 15 residues. V dropped 1 base and J dropped 3 bases, with 13 bases sitting between them. Germline CDR1 SGHVS, CDR2 FNYEAQ. Regarding the study as a whole: Rather than being deleted, graft donor-reactive T cells may have moved into the graft.

Profiled with immunoSEQ multiplex PCR; TCRdb holds only in-frame clones, not every one. In the table there are about 16,000 clones, 70% to 90% of which are singletons. The chain employs TRBV7-6 and TRBJ2-7; no reliable D call. The starting material was CD8+ T cells from blood, obtained 48 months after liver transplant. The clonotype originates from a human patient who received a liver transplant. Some T cells could come from the graft donor. The CDR3 loop is CASSLDSNRDYEQYF. CDR3 DNA: TGTGCCAGCAGCTTAGATTCCAACCGTGACTACGAGCAGTACTTC.